The following is a T cell receptor beta chain sequence with its context. It has no known antigen specificity. Nothing much larger sits one base from this clone, and base qualities are not available. CDR1 and CDR2 were assigned from the germline V gene as MGHRA and YSYEKL. From the cysteine up to the phenylalanine, the CDR3 has a length of 15 residues. The retained sequence is limited to the CDR3, 45 bases, with the frame set at the first base. V and J lose 0 bases and 1 base, and a span of 8 bases separates them. The sample belongs to a study of T cells in Graves' hyperthyroidism and ophthalmopathy (dated 2019 in TCRdb). Background on the whole study: Peripheral blood samples were taken at the time of initial diagnosis, prior to any treatment. In roughly six Graves' hyperthyroidism patients, the study also compared T-cell repertoires from thyroid tissue with T-cell repertoires from blood. The 100 discovery patients were randomly split 7:3 into training and test sets. To identify distinguishing TCR V-J signatures, a discovery cohort of about a hundred patients was used, comprising 40 to 45 with Graves' ophthalmopathy and some 60 with stable Graves' hyperthyroidism. The paper describes TCR Vbeta CDR3 sequencing of 130 to 150 peripheral blood samples, made up of some 40 ophthalmopathy patients, around 73 hyperthyroidism patients and 17 progressor patients. Once sampling was done, hyperthyroidism patients were given methimazole at a starting dose of 30 mg daily, whereas ophthalmopathy patients were given high-dose intravenous methylprednisolone. Prospective prediction of ophthalmopathy was tested in an independent validation cohort of fewer than 20 hyperthyroidism patients and 15 to 17 patients who later progressed to ophthalmopathy. What the research found in general, with its limitations: Most expanded thyroid clonotypes (frequency above 0.001) were also detected in blood, suggesting blood repertoires may reflect thyroid immune responses. Sample size was not statistically predetermined, and investigators were not blinded to group allocation. In validation, progression to ophthalmopathy was predicted by the model with more than 65% sensitivity and 72.22% specificity, a median of approximately 6.5 months before onset. Ophthalmopathy was separated from stable hyperthyroidism by a 13 V-J signature model, with 85% to 90% sensitivity and approximately 81% specificity obtained in cross-validation and 80%/75% obtained in testing.

Stable Graves' hyperthyroidism was defined as the absence of progression to ophthalmopathy over 18 months of follow-up. Hyperthyroidism patients were newly diagnosed, had a disease duration of under 2 months, and were aged 18 to 65 years. Exclusion was applied to patients with uncontrolled infections, other autoimmune diseases, pregnancy or lactation. Clinical symptoms, serum thyroxine and TRAb, thyroid ultrasound, and orbital computed tomography formed the basis for the diagnoses. Ficoll-Paque density gradient centrifugation was used to isolate PBMCs from 8.5 to 10 ml of fresh peripheral blood. Total RNA was extracted using Trizol reagent, and RNA quality was assessed on an Agilent 2100 Bioanalyzer. The TCR beta CDR3 regions were amplified from the RNA transcripts. For the first round of RT-PCR on the TCR CDR3, the HTBI primer set was used together with the Qiagen OneStep RT-PCR kit. The libraries were constructed in a second round of multiplex PCR and then size-selected and purified. Sequencing of the libraries was done on an Illumina HiSeq2000 using paired-end 100 bp reads. Regarding the original processing steps: Raw data were processed with SOAPnuke, discarding reads with adapters, uncalled bases, mean Phred below 15, or no exact constant-primer or identifier match. High-quality paired reads were merged with COPE v1.2.5, and unique nucleotide sequences were defined as clonotypes. MiTCR v1.1 was used to align clonotypes to the IMGT TRBV, TRBD and TRBJ reference segments. The analysis included only V-J combinations with a frequency above 0.0001, which together covered around 99% of the repertoires. The TCS score was defined as the ratio of F50 (clonal expansion) to E x V (chaos), calculated using BLOSUM62-based TCRdist between CDR3 peptides within each V-J. Welch's t-statistics and random forest reduced 500 to 650 V-J features to 13, which were used in a naive Bayes classifier (R e1071). Through fastp at Q25 and MiXCR, TCRdb rebuilt clones from the public reads, retaining in-frame beta chains. Under each unique CDR3 protein, matching rows form one entry showing the most common genes and DNA. The V and J calls were not made by the authors but by TCRdb's processing. This sample comprises roughly 740,000 distinct CDR3 sequences, about a sixth of them detected only once. The leading ten clones occupy under 10% of the sample.

This TCR was recovered from a man aged 18 to 29 with Graves' hyperthyroidism. Input material: blood. The receptor chain draws on TRBV4-1 and TRBJ2-3, with the D segment identity uncertain. At the DNA level, the sequence is TGCGCCAGCAGCCAAGAGGGCTACCGCACAGATACGCAGTATTTT. Translated, this gives CASSQEGYRTDTQYF.